This T cell receptor (beta chain) was identified in a study of post-analysis software for immune sequencing data. V lost 3 bases and J lost 2, with 11 bases in between. Germline CDR1 SGHDN, CDR2 FVKESK. The CDR3 runs 14 residues. Unique molecular identifiers featured in each of the TCR beta cDNA libraries. A single record per CDR3 protein comes from TCRdb applying MiXCR to the PCR reads. Of roughly 800,000 distinct CDR3 sequences listed, 25% to 30% were seen once; the top ten hold approximately 0.55%. Study-level results: Relative to controls, patients had five TRBV segments at higher frequency, with TRBV5-6, TRBV5-1 and TRBV20-1 among these.

A word on this clonotype: Its cognate antigen is unknown.

This clonotype was obtained from a girl aged 5-17 years with multiple sclerosis. The V call is TRBV14, the J call TRBJ2-7; a possible D gene is TRBD2 (5 bases). The sample taken for sequencing was blood. The CDR3 coding sequence is TGTGCCAGCAGCCACACCACCGGGGCCTACGAGCAGTACTTC. This translates into CASSHTTGAYEQYF.